This T cell receptor beta chain was captured in a study of T-cell reconstitution after alpha-beta-depleted transplantation in children. Study-wide results and caveats: Expanded graft clones numbering several hundred reportedly gave rise to alpha-beta T cells about two months after transplant.

Unique molecular identifiers were incorporated during preparation of the TCRbeta library. TCRdb reprocessed the PCR reads via MiXCR and lists one record per CDR3 protein. In the table there are around 5,000 distinct CDR3 sequences, approximately 24% of which are singletons. This clonotype ranks as medium-sized. The antigen is undetermined. Per germline, CDR1 SGHRS and CDR2 YFSETQ. The CDR3 length is 13 residues. V lost 4 bases and J lost 4, with 11 bases in between. The chain is built from TRBV5-1 and TRBJ1-2, with D perhaps matching TRBD1 (6 bases). The source is a male patient under 10 years old who had a stem cell transplant for acute lymphoblastic leukemia, so the T cells may come from the graft donor. The material was PBMCs, mostly from graft donor cells, obtained 60 days after TCRalphabeta/CD19-depleted stem cell transplant. The CDR3 bases are TGCGCCAGCAGCCCGGACAGCCGCTATGGCTACACCTTC. Amino acid sequence: CASSPDSRYGYTF.